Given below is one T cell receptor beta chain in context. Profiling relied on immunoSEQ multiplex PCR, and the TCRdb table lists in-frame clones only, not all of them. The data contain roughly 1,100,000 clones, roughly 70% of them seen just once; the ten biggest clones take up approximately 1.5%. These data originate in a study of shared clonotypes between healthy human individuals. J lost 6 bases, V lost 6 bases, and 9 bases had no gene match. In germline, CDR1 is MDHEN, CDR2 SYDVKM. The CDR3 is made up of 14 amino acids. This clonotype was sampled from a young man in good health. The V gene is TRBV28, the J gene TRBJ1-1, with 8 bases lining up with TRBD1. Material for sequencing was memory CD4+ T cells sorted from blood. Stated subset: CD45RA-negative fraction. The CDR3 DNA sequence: TGTGCCAGCAGCAGACAGGGGAGGATAGCTGAAGCTTTCTTT. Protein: CASSRQGRIAEAFF. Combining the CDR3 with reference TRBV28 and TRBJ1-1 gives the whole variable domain DVKVTQSSRYLVKRTGEKVFLECVQDMDHENMFWYRQDPGLGLRLIYFSYDVKMKEKGDIPEGYSVSREKKERFSLILESASTNQTSMYLCASSRQGRIAEAFFGQGTRLTVV.